This T cell receptor (beta chain) originates from a study of blood T cell repertoires in COVID-19. As for the study in general: Some COVID-19 samples were acute and others convalescent; all came from the United States, Italy and Spain. T cells, B-cell-depleted T cells, or PBMCs provided the cDNA or gDNA that served as material.

Profiled with immunoSEQ multiplex PCR; TCRdb holds only in-frame clones, not every one. This sample has hundreds of thousands of clones; roughly 85% occur once, and the top ten carry 4% to 6%. The V segment lost 0 bases and the J segment 7 bases; nucleotides outside the gene matches: 8. The CDR3 has 15 residues. From germline, CDR1 is LGHNA and CDR2 YNFKEQ. J is TRBJ2-7 and V is TRBV4-2, with 8 positions matching TRBD2. This sequence originates from a man aged 50-60 years with COVID-19, enrolled during active disease. Specimen: peripheral blood. In DNA, the CDR3 is TGTGCCAGCAGCCAAGACGGGGGGGGTCGATTGGAGCAGTACTTC. It is translated as CASSQDGGGRLEQYF.